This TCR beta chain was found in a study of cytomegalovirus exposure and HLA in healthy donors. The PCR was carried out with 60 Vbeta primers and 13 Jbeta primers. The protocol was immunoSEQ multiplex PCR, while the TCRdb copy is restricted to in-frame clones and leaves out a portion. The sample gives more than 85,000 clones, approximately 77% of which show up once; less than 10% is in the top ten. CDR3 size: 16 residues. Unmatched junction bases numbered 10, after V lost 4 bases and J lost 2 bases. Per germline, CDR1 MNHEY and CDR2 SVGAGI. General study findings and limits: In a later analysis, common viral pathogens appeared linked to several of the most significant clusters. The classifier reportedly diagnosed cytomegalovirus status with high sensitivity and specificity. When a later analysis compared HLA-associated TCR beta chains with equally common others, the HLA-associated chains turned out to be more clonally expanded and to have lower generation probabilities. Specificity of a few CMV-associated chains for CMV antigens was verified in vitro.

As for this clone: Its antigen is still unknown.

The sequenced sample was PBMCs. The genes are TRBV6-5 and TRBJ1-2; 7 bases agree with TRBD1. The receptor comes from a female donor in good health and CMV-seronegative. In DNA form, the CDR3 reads TGTGCCAGCAGTTTTTCTCTCGGGACAGCAAACTATGGCTACACCTTC. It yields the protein CASSFSLGTANYGYTF.